The 30 T cell receptor beta chains given below trace back to one sample, sequenced in a study of OX40 agonist ivuxolimab in advanced cancers. The method was immunoSEQ multiplex PCR; TCRdb's version includes in-frame clones alone and lacks a portion of them. Of 55,000 to 65,000 clones listed, roughly nine tenths are singletons. Sequences were derived from CD4+ or CD8+ T cells sorted from blood, sampled in a trial of the OX40 agonist ivuxolimab. The receptors originated from an adult with an advanced solid tumor such as melanoma, head and neck, liver or kidney cancer.

The V call is TRBV6-5, the J call TRBJ1-5; D might be TRBD1 (5 bases). Germline CDR1 is MNHEY and CDR2 is SVGAGI. The CDR3 is 15 amino acids. V lost 8 bases and J 2 bases, leaving 16 bases between the germline ends. CDR3 protein: CASSQRGVGNQPQHF. The CDR3, as DNA: TGTGCCAGCTCCCAACGGGGGGTTGGCAATCAGCCCCAGCATTTT.

This clone has just a few counts. The chain combines TRBV7-2 with TRBJ2-7, with 11 bases matching TRBD1. CDR1 SGHTA and CDR2 FQGNSA come from the germline V gene. The CDR3 sequence is 15 residues long. Trimming removed 5 bases from V and 6 bases from J; junction bases left unmatched: 9. Here the CDR3 reads CASSRISGQGVEQYF. CDR3 coding DNA: TGTGCCAGCAGCCGTATATCGGGACAGGGGGTCGAGCAGTACTTC.

The rearrangement links TRBV19 to TRBJ1-5; a possible D gene is TRBD1 (6 bases). The CDR3 covers 15 residues. Germline CDR1 is LNHDA and CDR2 is SQIVND (reference sequence). The ends were cut back, 5 bases at V and 2 bases at J, with 13 bases in the middle. CDR3 bases: TGTGCCAGTAGTCGTTACAGGGTGGGCAATCAGCCCCAGCATTTT. Its protein product is CASSRYRVGNQPQHF. The whole variable domain, remainder taken from reference TRBV19 and TRBJ1-5, is DGGITQSPKYLFRKEGQNVTLSCEQNLNHDAMYWYRQDPGQGLRLIYYSQIVNDFQKGDIAEGYSVSREKKESFPLTVTSAQKNPTAFYLCASSRYRVGNQPQHFGDGTRLSIL.

V is TRBV27 and J is TRBJ1-1; D uncertain. Trimming pared 4 bases from V and 4 bases from J, leaving 13 bases between. CDR1 and CDR2 from the germline V gene are MNHEY and SMNVEV (reference sequence). The CDR3 runs to 14 residues. CDR3 amino acids: CASSSFGRSTEAFF. The DNA of the CDR3 is TGTGCCAGCAGTTCCTTCGGGAGGAGCACTGAAGCTTTCTTT.

This sequence joins TRBV2 and TRBJ1-2, with D possibly TRBD1 on 6 matching bases. This CDR3 contains 11 residues. CDR1 is SNHLY, CDR2 FYNNEI, per germline. Deletions cut 8 bases from V and 5 bases from J, with 9 bases between. The chain's CDR3 is CASHQGYGYTF. The DNA for the CDR3 is TGTGCCAGCCATCAGGGGTATGGCTACACCTTC.

The chain recombines TRBV30 with TRBJ2-2; TRBD2 aligns across 13 bases. The CDR3 is 18 amino acids. Trimming cost V 5 bases and J 5 bases; bases outside gene matches: 14. Germline assignment: CDR1 GTSNPN and CDR2 SVGIG (reference sequence). The CDR3 DNA reads TGTGCCTGGCAAAAACAACTAGCGGGAGGGCCTCAAACCGGGGAGCTGTTTTTT. It specifies CAWQKQLAGGPQTGELFF. Together with reference TRBV30 and TRBJ2-2, the CDR3 gives the full variable domain: SQTIHQWPATLVQPVGSPLSLECTVEGTSNPNLYWYRQAAGRGLQLLFYSVGIGQISSEVPQNLSASRPQDRQFILSSKKLLLSDSGFYLCAWQKQLAGGPQTGELFFGEGSRLTVL.

This clone turned up a few times. The CDR3 nucleotides are TGTGCCAGCAGCGTAGAGGGAGGGATCAACACTGAAGCTTTCTTT. This codes for CASSVEGGINTEAFF. This chain uses TRBV9 with TRBJ1-1, with no clear D. V dropped 0 bases and J dropped 2 bases, with 11 bases sitting between them. Germline CDR1 is SGDLS and CDR2 is YYNGEE. CDR3 size: 15 residues. Using reference TRBV9 and TRBJ1-1 for the parts outside the CDR3, the full variable domain is DSGVTQTPKHLITATGQRVTLRCSPRSGDLSVYWYQQSLDQGLQFLIQYYNGEERAKGNILERFSAQQFPDLHSELNLSSLELGDSALYFCASSVEGGINTEAFFGQGTRLTVV.

This clone was recorded only once. The J gene is TRBJ2-5, the V gene TRBV6-1, with 7 bases that match TRBD1. This CDR3 has 13 residues. V dropped 8 bases and J dropped 4; count of bases not matched to a gene: 7. Germline lookup yields CDR1 MNHNS and CDR2 SASEGT. The CDR3, as DNA: TGTGCCAGCGCTGTGGCAGGGGGAGAGACCCAGTACTTC. Residues: CASAVAGGETQYF.

This clone was picked up one time. The genes are TRBV6-4 and TRBJ2-3; D unresolved. CDR3 size: 16 residues. The ends were cut back, 0 bases at V and 2 bases at J, with 12 bases in the middle. Germline CDR1 MRHNA, CDR2 SNTAGT. The CDR3 coding sequence is TGTGCCAGCAGTGACTCGGCGGAAGCCAACACAGATACGCAGTATTTT. Protein product: CASSDSAEANTDTQYF.

The chain recombines TRBV9 with TRBJ2-7, with 9 bases identical to TRBD2. V lost 0 bases, J lost 2 bases, and 9 bases stayed unmatched. In germline, CDR1 is SGDLS, CDR2 YYNGEE. The CDR3 consists of 17 residues. The CDR3 reads CASSVGMFSGSPYEQYF. The CDR3 region has the DNA TGTGCCAGCAGCGTAGGGATGTTTAGCGGGAGTCCCTACGAGCAGTACTTC.

This clone showed up just once. J is TRBJ2-1 and V is TRBV4-3; possible D gene TRBD2, 6 bases. The V end lost 1 base, the J end lost 8 bases, and 15 bases lay between the germline ends. Germline V CDR1 and CDR2: LGHNA, YSLEER. The CDR3 is 15 residues long. Here the CDR3 reads CASSQGRAWRDEQFF. The CDR3 bases are TGCGCCAGCAGCCAAGGCCGGGCCTGGAGGGATGAGCAGTTCTTC.

The chain is built from TRBV7-3 and TRBJ2-1, with 9 bases matching TRBD2. Per the germline V gene, CDR1 is SGHTA and CDR2 is FQGTGA. The CDR3 runs 18 residues. J lost 4 bases, V lost 1 base, and 11 bases had no gene match. The CDR3 loop reads CASSLRSGPSGNYNEQFF. The CDR3 nucleotides are TGTGCCAGCAGCTTAAGGTCGGGGCCTAGCGGGAATTACAATGAGCAGTTCTTC.

The rearrangement links TRBV14 to TRBJ2-5, with D unclear. Germline CDR1 and CDR2: SGHDN and FVKESK. V gave up 0 bases and J gave up 4 bases, with 6 bases separating them. The CDR3 is 13 amino acids. The CDR3 DNA follows: TGTGCCAGCAGCCAAGATGGCGGAGAGACCCAGTACTTC. Translation gives CASSQDGGETQYF.

The chain uses TRBV5-4 and TRBJ2-5; no definite D call. Germline V gives CDR1 SGHNT, CDR2 YYREEE (reference sequence). V was shortened by 3 bases and J by 1 base, with 7 bases between the two germline ends. The CDR3 is made up of 13 amino acids. CDR3 DNA: TGTGCCAGCAGCTCATCAGCCCAAGAGACCCAGTACTTC. Protein product: CASSSSAQETQYF.

This clone has more than one count but fewer than ten. The gene calls are TRBV6-6 and TRBJ2-2; D not certain. Germline assignment: CDR1 MNHNY and CDR2 SVGAGI (reference sequence). The CDR3 extends over 15 amino acids. Trimming shortened V by 2 bases and J by 4 bases, and 11 bases separated the two germline ends. CDR3 nucleotides: TGTGCCAGCAGTTACGGTCAGAATCCCACCGGGGAGCTGTTTTTT. It yields the protein CASSYGQNPTGELFF.

This clone was counted a single time. The chain carries TRBV5-1 and TRBJ2-1; D gene uncertain. The CDR3 length is 15 residues. The germline V and J ends were trimmed by 4 bases and 2 bases, with 13 bases remaining between them. Germline assignment: CDR1 SGHRS and CDR2 YFSETQ. The CDR3 sequence is CASSGSWAAYNEQFF. Here the CDR3 DNA reads TGCGCCAGCAGCGGTAGTTGGGCGGCCTACAATGAGCAGTTCTTC. The full variable domain, its missing parts supplied by reference TRBV5-1 and TRBJ2-1, is KAGVTQTPRYLIKTRGQQVTLSCSPISGHRSVSWYQQTPGQGLQFLFEYFSETQRNKGNFPGRFSGRQFSNSRSEMNVSTLELGDSALYLCASSGSWAAYNEQFFGPGTRLTVL.

The chain couples TRBV7-6 to TRBJ2-1, with 7 bases aligning to TRBD2. The CDR3 runs 15 residues. Germline lookup yields CDR1 SGHVS and CDR2 FNYEAQ. Trimming cost V 5 bases and J 1 base; bases outside gene matches: 5. In DNA, the CDR3 is TGTGCCAGCAGCGAGCGGGAAGGGTCCTACAATGAGCAGTTCTTC. Protein: CASSEREGSYNEQFF.

The V call is TRBV7-2, the J call TRBJ2-1, with 8 positions matching TRBD2. V lost 9 bases and J lost 3; bases outside the gene matches: 13. CDR1 is SGHTA, CDR2 FQGNSA, per germline. The CDR3 runs to 16 residues. CDR3 DNA: TGTGCCAGTAACTCCCTGGCGGGAGGTATCTACAATGAGCAGTTCTTC. Translation: CASNSLAGGIYNEQFF.

The chain joins TRBV4-3 to TRBJ1-2; the D gene is possibly TRBD1 (5 bases). Trimming stripped 4 bases from V and 2 bases from J, with 14 bases between. The CDR3 extends over 15 amino acids. Per germline, CDR1 LGHNA and CDR2 YSLEER. The CDR3 loop is CASSPQGGLNYGYTF. In nucleotides, the CDR3 is TGCGCCAGCAGCCCCCAGGGCGGCCTAAACTATGGCTACACCTTC.

Here the CDR3 DNA reads TGTGCCAGCAGGGCTCCAGAAAAGGGTCGCGAGCAGTACTTC. This translates into CASRAPEKGREQYF. V usage is TRBV6-5 and J usage is TRBJ2-7; D not resolved. V lost 6 bases and J lost 6, with 18 bases in between. This CDR3 has 14 amino acids. Germline CDR1 reads MNHEY; CDR2 reads SVGAGI.

This chain uses TRBV10-2 with TRBJ2-3; no reliable D call. The CDR3 is made up of 13 amino acids. Germline lookup yields CDR1 WSHSY and CDR2 SAAADI. Trimming cost V 2 bases and J 1 base, with 4 bases left between them. CDR3 bases: TGCGCCAGCAGTGAGGGCCGCACAGATACGCAGTATTTT. Its translation: CASSEGRTDTQYF.

V is TRBV7-9 and J is TRBJ2-3, with 11 bases identical to TRBD2. The CDR3 totals 17 residues. Germline CDR1 SEHNR, CDR2 FQNEAQ (reference sequence). J lost 6 bases, V lost 1 base, and 9 bases had no gene match. The CDR3 nucleotides read TGTGCCAGCAGCTTAGGGATAGCGGGAGGGCCTTTCGATACGCAGTATTTT. Protein: CASSLGIAGGPFDTQYF.

In nucleotides, the CDR3 is TGTGCCAGCAGCCTGGACAGGGGGCTTAAGGAGCTGTTTTTT. Protein: CASSLDRGLKELFF. The chain uses TRBV7-2 and TRBJ2-2, with 11 bases lining up with TRBD1. Germline V gene sequence: CDR1 SGHTA, CDR2 FQGNSA. V lost 5 bases, J lost 10 bases, and 6 bases stayed unmatched. CDR3 length equals 14 residues.

This chain uses TRBV7-9 with TRBJ2-1; TRBD2 matches 7 bases. V shed 5 bases and J 15 bases; nucleotides not matched to a gene: 10. The CDR3 is 12 residues long. Germline CDR1 and CDR2: SEHNR and FQNEAQ (reference sequence). For the CDR3, the DNA is TGTGCCAGCAGCACCTGGACTAGTTCGGGGTTCTTC. Its protein product is CASSTWTSSGFF. Looking up the rest from reference TRBV7-9 and TRBJ2-1 gives the full variable domain: DTGVSQNPRHKITKRGQNVTFRCDPISEHNRLYWYRQTLGQGPEFLTYFQNEAQLEKSRLLSDRFSAERPKGSFSTLEIQRTEQGDSAMYLCASSTWTSSGFFGPGTRLTVL.

Here the CDR3 reads CASRETRNTDTQYF. For the CDR3, the DNA is TGTGCCAGCAGGGAAACTAGGAACACAGATACGCAGTATTTT. The chain couples TRBV2 to TRBJ2-3, with D possibly being TRBD2 (5 bases). V dropped 6 bases and J dropped 2 bases, with 12 bases sitting between them. The CDR3 is 14 amino acids. From germline, CDR1 is SNHLY and CDR2 FYNNEI.

This chain connects TRBV30 to TRBJ2-2, with a weak D call TRBD2 (5 bases). The ends were cut back, 1 base at V and 4 bases at J, with 13 bases in the middle. Germline loops: CDR1 GTSNPN, CDR2 SVGIG (reference sequence). CDR3 length equals 15 residues. The CDR3 spells CAWSAGGVGTGELFF. The CDR3 bases are TGTGCCTGGAGTGCAGGAGGAGTCGGCACCGGGGAGCTGTTTTTT.

A few counts support this clone. J is TRBJ2-5 and V is TRBV7-3, with 9 bases fitting TRBD2. This CDR3 is built from 15 residues. Germline CDR1 reads SGHTA; CDR2 reads FQGTGA. With V trimmed by 3 bases and J by 3 bases, 5 bases remained unmatched. Here the CDR3 DNA reads TGTGCCAGCAGCTTTAGCGGGAGAGGAGAAGAGACCCAGTACTTC. This codes for CASSFSGRGEETQYF. Supplemented by reference TRBV7-3 and TRBJ2-5, the full variable domain reads GAGVSQTPSNKVTEKGKYVELRCDPISGHTALYWYRQSLGQGPEFLIYFQGTGAADDSGLPNDRFFAVRPEGSVSTLKIQRTERGDSAVYLCASSFSGRGEETQYFGPGTRLLVL.

The rearrangement uses TRBV28 and TRBJ2-7; D remains unclear. The V and J ends lost 8 bases and 4 bases respectively, with 18 bases between them. Germline-derived CDR1 and CDR2 are MDHEN and SYDVKM. This CDR3 has 14 residues. This CDR3 reads CASGRASFSYEQYF. Here the CDR3 DNA reads TGTGCCAGCGGACGGGCTTCCTTTTCGTACGAGCAGTACTTC.

The V gene is TRBV27, the J gene TRBJ2-1; TRBD1 agrees at 10 bases. Germline values: CDR1 MNHEY, CDR2 SMNVEV (reference sequence). V shed 5 bases and J 9 bases; nucleotides not matched to a gene: 13. This CDR3 has 16 amino acids. CDR3 nucleotides: TGTGCCAGCAGTATCATCCGGGACAGGGGTGAGGGTGAGCAGTTCTTC. This sequence encodes CASSIIRDRGEGEQFF.

The chain combines TRBV7-3 with TRBJ2-7; perhaps TRBD2 as D (6 bases). CDR3 length: 15 residues. Germline V gives CDR1 SGHTA, CDR2 FQGTGA. Trimming pared 0 bases from V and 5 bases from J, leaving 14 bases between. CDR3 DNA: TGTGCCAGCAGCTTAACTAGGGTGCGGGAAAACGAGCAGTACTTC. Amino acids: CASSLTRVRENEQYF.